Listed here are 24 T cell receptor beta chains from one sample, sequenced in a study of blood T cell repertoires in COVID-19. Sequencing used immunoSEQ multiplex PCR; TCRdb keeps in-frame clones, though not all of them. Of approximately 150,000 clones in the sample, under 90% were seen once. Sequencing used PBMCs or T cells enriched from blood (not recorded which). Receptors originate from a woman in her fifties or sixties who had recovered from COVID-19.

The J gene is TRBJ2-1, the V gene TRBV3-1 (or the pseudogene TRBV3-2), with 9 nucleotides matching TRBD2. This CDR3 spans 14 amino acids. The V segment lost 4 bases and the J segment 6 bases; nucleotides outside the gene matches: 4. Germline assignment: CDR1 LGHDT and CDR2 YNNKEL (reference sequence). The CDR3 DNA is TGTGCCAGCAGCCCGACTAGCGGCAGCAATGAGCAGTTCTTC. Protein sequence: CASSPTSGSNEQFF.

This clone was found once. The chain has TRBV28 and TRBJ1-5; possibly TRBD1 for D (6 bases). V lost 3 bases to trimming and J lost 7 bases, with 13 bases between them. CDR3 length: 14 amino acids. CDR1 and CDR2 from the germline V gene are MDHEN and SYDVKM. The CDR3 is CASSLSTGTQPQHF. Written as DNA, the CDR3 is TGTGCCAGCAGTTTGAGTACAGGGACCCAGCCCCAGCATTTT.

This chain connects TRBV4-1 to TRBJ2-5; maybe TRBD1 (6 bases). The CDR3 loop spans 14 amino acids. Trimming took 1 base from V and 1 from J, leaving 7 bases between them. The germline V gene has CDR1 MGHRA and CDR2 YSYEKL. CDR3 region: CASSQVTGQETQYF. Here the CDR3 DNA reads TGCGCCAGCAGCCAAGTGACAGGCCAAGAGACCCAGTACTTC.

The CDR3 region has the DNA TGTGCCAGCAGCGTAGGAACTAGCATGTGGTACGAGCAGTACTTC. This codes for CASSVGTSMWYEQYF. The rearrangement uses TRBV9 and TRBJ2-7, with D tentatively TRBD2 (6 bases). Germline values: CDR1 SGDLS, CDR2 YYNGEE. This CDR3 has 15 residues. V was trimmed by 0 bases and J by 4 bases, leaving 14 bases between them.

For the CDR3, the DNA is TGTGCCAGCTCACCGAACGGGGAGGTGTGGGAAAAACTGTTTTTT. It codes for CASSPNGEVWEKLFF. The genes are TRBV18 and TRBJ1-4; D is ambiguous. V was trimmed by 3 bases and J by 8 bases, leaving 16 bases between them. Per the germline V gene, CDR1 is KGHSH and CDR2 is LQKENI. There are 15 residues in the CDR3. The full variable domain, with the rest looked up from reference TRBV18 and TRBJ1-4, is NAGVMQNPRHLVRRRGQEARLRCSPMKGHSHVYWYRQLPEEGLKFMVYLQKENIIDESGMPKERFSAEFPKEGPSILRIQQVVRGDSAAYFCASSPNGEVWEKLFFGSGTQLSVL.

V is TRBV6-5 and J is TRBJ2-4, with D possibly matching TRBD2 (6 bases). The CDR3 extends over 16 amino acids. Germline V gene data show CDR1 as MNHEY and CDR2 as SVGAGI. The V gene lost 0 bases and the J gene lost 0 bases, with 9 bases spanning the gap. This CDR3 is CASSYSPGVAKNIQYF. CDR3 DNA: TGTGCCAGCAGTTACTCCCCGGGAGTAGCCAAAAACATTCAGTACTTC.

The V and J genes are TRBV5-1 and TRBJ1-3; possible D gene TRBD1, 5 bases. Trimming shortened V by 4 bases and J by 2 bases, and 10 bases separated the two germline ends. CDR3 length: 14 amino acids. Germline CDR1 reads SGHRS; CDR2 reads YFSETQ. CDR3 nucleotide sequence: TGCGCCAGCAGCCTCTCGACAGCTGGAAACACCATATATTTT. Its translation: CASSLSTAGNTIYF.

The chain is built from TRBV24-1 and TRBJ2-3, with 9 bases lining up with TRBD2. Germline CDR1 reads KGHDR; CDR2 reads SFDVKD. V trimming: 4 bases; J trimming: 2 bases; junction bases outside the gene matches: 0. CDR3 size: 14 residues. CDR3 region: CATSEGLATDTQYF. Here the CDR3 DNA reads TGTGCCACCAGTGAGGGACTAGCCACAGATACGCAGTATTTT.

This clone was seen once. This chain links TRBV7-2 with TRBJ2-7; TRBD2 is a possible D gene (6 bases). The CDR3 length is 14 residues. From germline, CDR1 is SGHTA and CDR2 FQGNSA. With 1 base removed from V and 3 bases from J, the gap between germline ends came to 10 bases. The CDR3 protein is CASSLVGGGYEQYF. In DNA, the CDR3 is TGTGCCAGCAGCTTAGTTGGGGGAGGCTACGAGCAGTACTTC.

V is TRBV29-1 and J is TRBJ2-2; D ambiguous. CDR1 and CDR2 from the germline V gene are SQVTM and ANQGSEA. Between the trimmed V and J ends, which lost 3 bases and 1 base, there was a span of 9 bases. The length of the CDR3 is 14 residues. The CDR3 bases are TGCAGCGTTGAGGCAGGCCGGAACACCGGGGAGCTGTTTTTT. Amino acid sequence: CSVEAGRNTGELFF.

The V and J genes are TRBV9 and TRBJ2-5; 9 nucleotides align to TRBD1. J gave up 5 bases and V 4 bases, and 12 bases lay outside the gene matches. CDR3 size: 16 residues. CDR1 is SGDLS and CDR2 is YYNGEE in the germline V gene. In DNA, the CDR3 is TGTGCCAGCAGCCCCGGACAGGGGACTCCCCGGGAGACCCAGTACTTC. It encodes CASSPGQGTPRETQYF.

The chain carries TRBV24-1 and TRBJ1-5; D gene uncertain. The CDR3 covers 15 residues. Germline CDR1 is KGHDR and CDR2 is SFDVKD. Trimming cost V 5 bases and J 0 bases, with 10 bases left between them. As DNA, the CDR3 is TGTGCCACCAGTGCTAGTGATTATAGCAATCAGCCCCAGCATTTT. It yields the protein CATSASDYSNQPQHF.

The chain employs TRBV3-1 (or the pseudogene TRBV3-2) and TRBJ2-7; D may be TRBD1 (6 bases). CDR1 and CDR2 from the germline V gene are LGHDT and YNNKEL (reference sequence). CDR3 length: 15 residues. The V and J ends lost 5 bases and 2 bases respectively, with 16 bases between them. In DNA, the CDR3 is TGTGCCAGCAGCTTACGACAGGATCCAACCTACGAGCAGTACTTC. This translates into CASSLRQDPTYEQYF.

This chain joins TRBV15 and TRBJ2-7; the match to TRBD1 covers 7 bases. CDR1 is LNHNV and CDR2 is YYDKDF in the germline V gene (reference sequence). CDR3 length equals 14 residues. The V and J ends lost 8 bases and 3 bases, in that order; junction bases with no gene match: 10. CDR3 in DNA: TGTGCCACCGTAAGACAGGGCCGCTTCTACGAGCAGTACTTC. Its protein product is CATVRQGRFYEQYF.

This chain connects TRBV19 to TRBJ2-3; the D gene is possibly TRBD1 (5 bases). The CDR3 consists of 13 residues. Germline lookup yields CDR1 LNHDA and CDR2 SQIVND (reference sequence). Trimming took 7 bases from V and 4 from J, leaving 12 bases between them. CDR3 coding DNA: TGTGCCAGTAAACCCCAGGGCGCAGATACGCAGTATTTT. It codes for CASKPQGADTQYF.

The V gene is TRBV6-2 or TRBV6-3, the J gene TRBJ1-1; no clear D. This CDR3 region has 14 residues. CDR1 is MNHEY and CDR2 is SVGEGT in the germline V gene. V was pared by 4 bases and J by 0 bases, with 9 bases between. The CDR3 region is CASSFALMNTEAFF. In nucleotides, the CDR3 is TGTGCCAGCAGTTTCGCACTGATGAACACTGAAGCTTTCTTT.

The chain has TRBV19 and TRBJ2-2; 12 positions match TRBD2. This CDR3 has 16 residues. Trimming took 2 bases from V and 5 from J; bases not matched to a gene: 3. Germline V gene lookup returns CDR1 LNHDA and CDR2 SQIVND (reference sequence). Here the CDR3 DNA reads TGTGCCAGTAGTATATCCGGACTAGCGGGAACCGGGGAGCTGTTTTTT. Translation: CASSISGLAGTGELFF.

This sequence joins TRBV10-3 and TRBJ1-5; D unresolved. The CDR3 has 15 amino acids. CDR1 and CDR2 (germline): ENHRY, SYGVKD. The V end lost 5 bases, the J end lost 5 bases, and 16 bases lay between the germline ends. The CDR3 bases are TGTGCCATCAGTTCGGGGAATTTAATCGATCAGCCCCAGCATTTT. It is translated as CAISSGNLIDQPQHF.

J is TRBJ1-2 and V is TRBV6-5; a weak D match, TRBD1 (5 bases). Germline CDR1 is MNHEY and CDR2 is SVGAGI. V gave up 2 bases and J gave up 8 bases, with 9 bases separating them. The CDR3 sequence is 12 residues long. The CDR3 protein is CASSYGAGGYTF. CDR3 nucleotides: TGTGCCAGCAGTTACGGGGCGGGAGGCTACACCTTC.

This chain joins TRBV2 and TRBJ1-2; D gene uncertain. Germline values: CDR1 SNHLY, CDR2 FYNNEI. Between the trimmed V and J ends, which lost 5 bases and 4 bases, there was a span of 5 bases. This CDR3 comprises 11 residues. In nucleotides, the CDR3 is TGTGCCAGCAGTCCAGGCTATGGCTACACCTTC. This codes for CASSPGYGYTF. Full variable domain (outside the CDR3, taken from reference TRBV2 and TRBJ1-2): EPEVTQTPSHQVTQMGQEVILRCVPISNHLYFYWYRQILGQKVEFLVSFYNNEISEKSEIFDDQFSVERPDGSNFTLKIRSTKLEDSAMYFCASSPGYGYTFGSGTRLTVV.

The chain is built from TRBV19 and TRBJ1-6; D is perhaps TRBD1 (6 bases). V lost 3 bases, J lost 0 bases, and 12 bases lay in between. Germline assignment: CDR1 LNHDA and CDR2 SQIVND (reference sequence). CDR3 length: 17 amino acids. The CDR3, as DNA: TGTGCCAGTAGTATTTTCGGACAGAGCTCCTATAATTCACCCCTCCACTTT. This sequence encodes CASSIFGQSSYNSPLHF.

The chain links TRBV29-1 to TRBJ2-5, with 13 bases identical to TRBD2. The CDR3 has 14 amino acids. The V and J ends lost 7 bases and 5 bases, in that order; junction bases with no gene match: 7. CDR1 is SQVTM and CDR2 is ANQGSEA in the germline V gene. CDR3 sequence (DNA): TGCAGCGCCGAAGGGACTAGCGGGACGGAGACCCAGTACTTC. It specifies CSAEGTSGTETQYF.

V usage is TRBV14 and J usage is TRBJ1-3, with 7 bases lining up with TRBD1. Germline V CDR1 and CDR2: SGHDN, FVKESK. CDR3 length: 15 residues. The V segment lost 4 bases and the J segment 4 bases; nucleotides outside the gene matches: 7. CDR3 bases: TGTGCCAGCAGCCGGGCCGGGACAGTAGGAAACACCATATATTTT. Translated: CASSRAGTVGNTIYF.

The CDR3 loop is CASSQATGEPYEQYF. CDR3 DNA sequence: TGTGCCAGCAGCCAAGCCACGGGGGAACCTTACGAGCAGTACTTC. J is TRBJ2-7 and V is TRBV3-1 (or the pseudogene TRBV3-2), with D perhaps TRBD2 (6 bases). The CDR3 contains 15 residues. Trimming took 1 base from V and 4 from J, leaving 14 bases between them. The germline CDR1 and CDR2 sequences are LGHDT and YNNKEL (reference sequence).